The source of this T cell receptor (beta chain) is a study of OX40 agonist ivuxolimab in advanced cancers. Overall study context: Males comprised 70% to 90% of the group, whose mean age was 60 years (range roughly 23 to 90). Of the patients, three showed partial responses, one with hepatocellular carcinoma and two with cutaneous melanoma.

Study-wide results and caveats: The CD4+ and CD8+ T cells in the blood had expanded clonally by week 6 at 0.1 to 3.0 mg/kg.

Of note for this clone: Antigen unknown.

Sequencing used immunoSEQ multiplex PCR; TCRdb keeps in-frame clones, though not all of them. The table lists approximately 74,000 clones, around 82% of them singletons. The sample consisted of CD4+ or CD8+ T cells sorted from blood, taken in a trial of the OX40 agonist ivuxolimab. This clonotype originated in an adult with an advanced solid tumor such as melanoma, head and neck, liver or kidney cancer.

The CDR3, as DNA: TGCAGTGCTACCAGCAACTATGGCTACACCTTC. This codes for CSATSNYGYTF. The chain recombines TRBV20-1 with TRBJ1-2; D ambiguous. The ends were cut back, 4 bases at V and 2 bases at J, with 5 bases in the middle. This CDR3 contains 11 residues. From germline, CDR1 is DFQATT and CDR2 SNEGSKA (reference sequence).